This TCR beta chain was sequenced during a study of T-cell reconstitution after alpha-beta-depleted transplantation in children. This clonotype was observed a few times. Its antigen is still unknown. Preparation of the TCRbeta library involved a method that used unique molecular identifiers. TCRdb analysed the PCR reads with MiXCR anew, one entry per CDR3 protein. The data show about 580,000 distinct CDR3 sequences, more than 20% seen once. Study findings and constraints: The main origin of T-cell counts and diversity one year after transplant was newly produced T cells. Recipient T cells and thymic progenitors that survived were the source of the high TCRbeta diversity seen at day 60 in some patients. Where alpha-beta T cells came from about two months after transplant was reportedly several hundred expanded graft clones.

Trimming shortened V by 3 bases and J by 3 bases, and 6 bases separated the two germline ends. CDR3 length equals 13 residues. CDR1 and CDR2 from the germline V gene are DFQATT and SNEGSKA (reference sequence). This TCR derives from a boy under three years old who had a stem cell transplant for acute myeloid leukemia, so the T cells may come from the graft donor. The sample was PBMCs, mostly from graft donor cells, taken 360 days after TCRalphabeta/CD19-depleted stem cell transplant. V is TRBV20-1 and J is TRBJ2-6, with no clear D. In DNA, the CDR3 is TGCAGTGCTAGTAACTTTGGGGCCAACGTCCTGACTTTC. Residues: CSASNFGANVLTF.